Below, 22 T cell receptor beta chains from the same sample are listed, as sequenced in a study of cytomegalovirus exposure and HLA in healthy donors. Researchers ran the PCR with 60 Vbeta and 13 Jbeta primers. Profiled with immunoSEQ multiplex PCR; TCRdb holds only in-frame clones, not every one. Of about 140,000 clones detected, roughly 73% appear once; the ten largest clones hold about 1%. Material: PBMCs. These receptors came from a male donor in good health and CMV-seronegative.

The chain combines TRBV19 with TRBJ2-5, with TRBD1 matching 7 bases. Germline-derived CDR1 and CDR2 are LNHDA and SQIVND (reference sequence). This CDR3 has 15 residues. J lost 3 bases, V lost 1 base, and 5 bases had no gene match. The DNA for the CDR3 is TGTGCCAGTAGTATAGGCAGGACAGGTGAAGAGACCCAGTACTTC. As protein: CASSIGRTGEETQYF.

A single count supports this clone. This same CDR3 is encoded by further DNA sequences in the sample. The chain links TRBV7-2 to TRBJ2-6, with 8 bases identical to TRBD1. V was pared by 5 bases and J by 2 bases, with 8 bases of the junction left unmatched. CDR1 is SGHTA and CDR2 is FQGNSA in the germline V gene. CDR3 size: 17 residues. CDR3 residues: CASSQGQGATGANVLTF. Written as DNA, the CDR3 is TGTGCCAGCAGCCAGGGGCAGGGGGCGACTGGGGCCAACGTCCTGACTTTC. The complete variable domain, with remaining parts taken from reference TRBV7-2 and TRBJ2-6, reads GAGVSQSPSNKVTEKGKDVELRCDPISGHTALYWYRQSLGQGLEFLIYFQGNSAPDKSGLPSDRFSAERTGGSVSTLTIQRTQQEDSAVYLCASSQGQGATGANVLTFGAGSRLTVL.

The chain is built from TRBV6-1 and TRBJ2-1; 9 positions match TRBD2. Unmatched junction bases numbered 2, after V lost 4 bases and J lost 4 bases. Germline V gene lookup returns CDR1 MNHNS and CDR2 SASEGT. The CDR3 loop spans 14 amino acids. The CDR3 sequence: CASSGGGEYNEQFF. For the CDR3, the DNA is TGTGCCAGCAGTGGCGGGGGGGAGTACAATGAGCAGTTCTTC.

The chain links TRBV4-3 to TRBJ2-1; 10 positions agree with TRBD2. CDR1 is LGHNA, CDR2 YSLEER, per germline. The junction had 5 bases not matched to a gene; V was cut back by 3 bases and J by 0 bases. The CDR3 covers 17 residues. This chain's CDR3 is CASSQTTSGVSYNEQFF. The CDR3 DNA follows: TGCGCCAGCAGCCAGACAACTAGCGGGGTCTCCTACAATGAGCAGTTCTTC.

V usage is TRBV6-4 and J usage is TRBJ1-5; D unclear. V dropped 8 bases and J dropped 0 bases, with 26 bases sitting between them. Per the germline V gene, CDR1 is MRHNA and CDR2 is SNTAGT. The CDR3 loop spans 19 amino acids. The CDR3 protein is CASGDDQPGSTHSNQPQHF. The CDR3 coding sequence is TGTGCCAGCGGCGACGATCAACCGGGATCCACGCATAGCAATCAGCCCCAGCATTTT.

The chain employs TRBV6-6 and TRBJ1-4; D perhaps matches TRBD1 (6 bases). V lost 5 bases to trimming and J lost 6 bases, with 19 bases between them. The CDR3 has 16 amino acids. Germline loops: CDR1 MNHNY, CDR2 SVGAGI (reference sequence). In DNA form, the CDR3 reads TGTGCCAGCAGTCCGTACCAAACAGGGAAGGATGAAAAACTGTTTTTT. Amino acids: CASSPYQTGKDEKLFF.

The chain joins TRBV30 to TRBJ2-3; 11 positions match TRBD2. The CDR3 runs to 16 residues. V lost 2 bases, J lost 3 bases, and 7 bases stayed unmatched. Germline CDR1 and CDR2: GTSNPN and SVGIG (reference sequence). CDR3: CAWSPGLAVLTDTQYF. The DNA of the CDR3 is TGTGCCTGGAGTCCGGGACTAGCGGTTCTAACAGATACGCAGTATTTT. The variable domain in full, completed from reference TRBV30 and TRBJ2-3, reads SQTIHQWPATLVQPVGSPLSLECTVEGTSNPNLYWYRQAAGRGLQLLFYSVGIGQISSEVPQNLSASRPQDRQFILSSKKLLLSDSGFYLCAWSPGLAVLTDTQYFGPGTRLTVL.

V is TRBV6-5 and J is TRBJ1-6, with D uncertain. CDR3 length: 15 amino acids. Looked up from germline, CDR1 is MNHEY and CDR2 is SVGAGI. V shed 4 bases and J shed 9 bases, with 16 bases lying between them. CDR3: CASSLRPEGGSPLHF. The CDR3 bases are TGTGCCAGCAGTTTGCGCCCTGAGGGCGGTTCACCCCTCCACTTT.

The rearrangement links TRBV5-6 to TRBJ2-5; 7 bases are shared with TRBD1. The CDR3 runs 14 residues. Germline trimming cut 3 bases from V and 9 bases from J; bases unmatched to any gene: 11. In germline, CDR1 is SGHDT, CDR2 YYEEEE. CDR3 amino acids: CASSSWDRNRPQYF. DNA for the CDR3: TGTGCCAGCAGCTCCTGGGACAGAAATCGGCCCCAGTACTTC.

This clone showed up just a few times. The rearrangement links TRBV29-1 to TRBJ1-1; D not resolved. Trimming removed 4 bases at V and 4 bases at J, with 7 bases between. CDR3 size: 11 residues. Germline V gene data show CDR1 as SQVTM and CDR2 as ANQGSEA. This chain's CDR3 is CSVVPVTEAFF. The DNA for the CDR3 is TGCAGCGTTGTACCGGTCACTGAAGCTTTCTTT. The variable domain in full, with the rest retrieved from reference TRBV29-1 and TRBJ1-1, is SAVISQKPSRDICQRGTSLTIQCQVDSQVTMMFWYRQQPGQSLTLIATANQGSEATYESGFVIDKFPISRPNLTFSTLTVSNMSPEDSSIYLCSVVPVTEAFFGQGTRLTVV.

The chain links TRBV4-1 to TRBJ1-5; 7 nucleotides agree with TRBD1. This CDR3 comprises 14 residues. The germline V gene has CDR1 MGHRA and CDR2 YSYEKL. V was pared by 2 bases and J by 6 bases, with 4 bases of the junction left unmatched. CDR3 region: CASSQTGAAQPQHF. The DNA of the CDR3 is TGCGCCAGCAGCCAAACAGGGGCGGCTCAGCCCCAGCATTTT.

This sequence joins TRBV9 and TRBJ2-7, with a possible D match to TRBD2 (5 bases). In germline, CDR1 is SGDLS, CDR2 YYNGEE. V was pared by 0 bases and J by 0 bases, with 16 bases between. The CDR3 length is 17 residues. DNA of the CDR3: TGTGCCAGCAGCGTAGAGGGAGAGCTCGTTAGCTCCTACGAGCAGTACTTC. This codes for CASSVEGELVSSYEQYF.

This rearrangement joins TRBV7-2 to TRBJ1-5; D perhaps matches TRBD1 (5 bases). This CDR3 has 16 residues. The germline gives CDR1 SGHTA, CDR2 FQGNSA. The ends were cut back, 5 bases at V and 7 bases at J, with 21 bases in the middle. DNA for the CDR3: TGTGCCAGCAGCCGGGGGGGACTCCTGGCCGGCCAGCCCCAGCATTTT. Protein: CASSRGGLLAGQPQHF.

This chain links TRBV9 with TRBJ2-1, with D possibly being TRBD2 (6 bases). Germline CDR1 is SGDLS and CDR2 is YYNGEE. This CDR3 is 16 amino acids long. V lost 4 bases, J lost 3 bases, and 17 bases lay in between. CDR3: CASSPRRGARYNEQFF. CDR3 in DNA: TGTGCCAGCAGCCCAAGACGCGGGGCCCGCTACAATGAGCAGTTCTTC.

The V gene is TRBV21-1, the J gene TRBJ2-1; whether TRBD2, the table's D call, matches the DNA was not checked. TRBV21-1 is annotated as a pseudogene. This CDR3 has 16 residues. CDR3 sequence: CASSKGRGKEQNEQFF. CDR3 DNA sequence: TGTGCCAGCAGCAAAGGTAGAGGGAAGGAGCAGAATGAGCAGTTCTTC.

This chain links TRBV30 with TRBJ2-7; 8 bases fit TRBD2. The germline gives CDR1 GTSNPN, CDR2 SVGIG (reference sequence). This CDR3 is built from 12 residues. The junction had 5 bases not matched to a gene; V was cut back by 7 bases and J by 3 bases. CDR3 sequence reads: CASRAGGYEQYF. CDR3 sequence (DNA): TGTGCCTCTAGGGCGGGGGGCTACGAGCAGTACTTC.

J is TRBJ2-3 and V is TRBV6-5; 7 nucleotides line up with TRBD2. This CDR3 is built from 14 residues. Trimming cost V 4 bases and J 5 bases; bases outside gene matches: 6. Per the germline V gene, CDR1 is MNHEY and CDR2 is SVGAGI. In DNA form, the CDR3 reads TGTGCCAGCAGTTCCGGGACTACGGTAGATACGCAGTATTTT. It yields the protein CASSSGTTVDTQYF.

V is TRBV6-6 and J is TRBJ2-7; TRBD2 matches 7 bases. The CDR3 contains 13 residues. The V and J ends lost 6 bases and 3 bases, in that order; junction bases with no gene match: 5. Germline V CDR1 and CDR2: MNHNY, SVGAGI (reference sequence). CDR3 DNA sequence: TGTGCCAGCAGACGGGGGGAGGACTACGAGCAGTACTTC. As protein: CASRRGEDYEQYF.

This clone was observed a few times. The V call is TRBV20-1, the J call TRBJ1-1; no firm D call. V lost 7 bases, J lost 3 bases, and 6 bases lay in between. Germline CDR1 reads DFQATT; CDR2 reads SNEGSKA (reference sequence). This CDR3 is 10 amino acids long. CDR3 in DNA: TGCAGTGTCCTCGACACTGAAGCTTTCTTT. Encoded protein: CSVLDTEAFF.

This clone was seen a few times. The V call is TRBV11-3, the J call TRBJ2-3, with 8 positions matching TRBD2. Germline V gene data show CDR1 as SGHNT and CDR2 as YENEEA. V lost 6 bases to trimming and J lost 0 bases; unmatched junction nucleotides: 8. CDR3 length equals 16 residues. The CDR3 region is CASRFAGGPSTDTQYF. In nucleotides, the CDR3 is TGTGCCAGCAGGTTCGCGGGGGGCCCTAGCACAGATACGCAGTATTTT.

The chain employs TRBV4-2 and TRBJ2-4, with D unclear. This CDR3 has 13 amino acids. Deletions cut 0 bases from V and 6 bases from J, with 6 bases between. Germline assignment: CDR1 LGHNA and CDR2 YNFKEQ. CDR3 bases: TGTGCCAGCAGCCAAGATTACGGAAACATTCAGTACTTC. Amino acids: CASSQDYGNIQYF.

The CDR3 loop reads CASQGSGGGGYEQYF. CDR3 sequence (DNA): TGTGCCAGCCAGGGGAGCGGGGGCGGAGGTTACGAGCAGTACTTC. The chain uses TRBV11-3 and TRBJ2-7; 8 bases align to TRBD2. The germline gives CDR1 SGHNT, CDR2 YENEEA. The CDR3 is 15 residues long. V was pared by 8 bases and J by 4 bases, with 13 bases of the junction left unmatched.